This section outlines one T cell receptor (beta chain) sequence together with its context. Its antigen is currently unknown. The record originates from a study of response to subunit inactivated influenza vaccine. Between the trimmed V and J ends, which lost 7 bases and 8 bases, there was a span of 17 bases. Germline lookup yields CDR1 MNHEY and CDR2 SVGEGT. The length of the CDR3 is 13 residues. Study results and caveats: Every seasonal influenza vaccination brings in few new T cells, the authors suggested.

A single record per CDR3 protein comes from TCRdb applying MiXCR to the RT-PCR reads. The sample yields over 750,000 distinct CDR3 sequences, 21% seen once. The sample consisted of PBMCs from blood, taken 5 days after vaccination. The sequence came from a man in his fifties or sixties who received an inactivated influenza vaccine. The chain couples TRBV6-2 or TRBV6-3 to TRBJ2-5; D could derive from TRBD1 or TRBD2 (5 bases each). DNA of the CDR3: TGTGCCAGCAATTCCGGGACGGCCTTCACCCAGTACTTC. It translates to CASNSGTAFTQYF.